Below are 30 T cell receptor beta chains sequenced from a single sample in a study of blood T cell repertoires in COVID-19. The data were produced by immunoSEQ multiplex PCR, yet TCRdb's version contains in-frame clones alone and is incomplete. The sample holds around 430,000 clones, about 86% seen once. Material: PBMCs or T cells enriched from blood (not recorded which). The receptors were gathered from a woman aged 45-60 years who had recovered from COVID-19.

V is TRBV6-5 and J is TRBJ2-7, with a weak D call TRBD2 (5 bases). The CDR3 contains 15 residues. V lost 6 bases, J lost 2 bases, and 17 bases lay in between. CDR1 is MNHEY, CDR2 SVGAGI, per germline. The CDR3 DNA reads TGTGCCAGCAGCCAGTACTCGAGCGGCACCTACGAGCAGTACTTC. As protein: CASSQYSSGTYEQYF.

The chain couples TRBV20-1 to TRBJ1-1; D is ambiguous. CDR1 is DFQATT and CDR2 is SNEGSKA in the germline V gene (reference sequence). CDR3 length: 14 amino acids. Trimming left V 3 bases short and J 1 base short, with 12 bases between. The CDR3 protein is CSASFFSGNTEAFF. CDR3 bases: TGCAGTGCTAGTTTTTTCTCAGGGAACACTGAAGCTTTCTTT.

The rearrangement joins TRBV18 to TRBJ1-5; the match to TRBD1 covers 12 bases. Germline V CDR1 and CDR2: KGHSH, LQKENI. Trimming took 2 bases from V and 9 from J; bases not matched to a gene: 8. The CDR3 length is 16 residues. The CDR3: CASSPTGQGARPPQHF. The CDR3 DNA reads TGTGCCAGCTCACCAACGGGACAGGGGGCCAGGCCGCCCCAGCATTTT.

This clone was recorded once. The V call is TRBV19, the J call TRBJ1-4; 7 nucleotides match TRBD1. CDR1 LNHDA and CDR2 SQIVND come from the germline V gene (reference sequence). Trimming cost V 7 bases and J 7 bases; bases outside gene matches: 9. This CDR3 is built from 14 residues. CDR3 loop: CASNYRQGGEKLFF. The CDR3 DNA sequence: TGTGCCAGTAATTATAGACAGGGAGGTGAAAAACTGTTTTTT.

V is TRBV3-1 (or the pseudogene TRBV3-2) and J is TRBJ2-4; D is unclear. From germline, CDR1 is LGHDT and CDR2 YNNKEL (reference sequence). The ends were cut back, 0 bases at V and 0 bases at J, with 6 bases in the middle. The CDR3 extends over 15 amino acids. For the CDR3, the DNA is TGTGCCAGCAGCCAAGAGTCCTTAGCCAAAAACATTCAGTACTTC. Translating it yields CASSQESLAKNIQYF.

The chain links TRBV30 to TRBJ1-1, with no clear D. The CDR3 length is 14 residues. Germline V gene lookup returns CDR1 GTSNPN and CDR2 SVGIG (reference sequence). Trimming took 6 bases from V and 0 from J, leaving 14 bases between them. The CDR3 here is CACQLGVVNTEAFF. CDR3 bases: TGTGCCTGCCAACTCGGAGTAGTGAACACTGAAGCTTTCTTT.

J is TRBJ1-1 and V is TRBV30, with a tentative D call TRBD1 (6 bases). The CDR3 has 13 residues. V gave up 3 bases and J gave up 1 base, with 9 bases separating them. The germline CDR1 and CDR2 sequences are GTSNPN and SVGIG (reference sequence). The CDR3, as DNA: TGTGCCTGGAGACGAGGGGGGAACACTGAAGCTTTCTTT. It translates to CAWRRGGNTEAFF.

The V call is TRBV4-1, the J call TRBJ1-6, with D possibly being TRBD1 (5 bases). The CDR3 extends over 15 amino acids. Between the trimmed V and J ends, which lost 3 bases and 4 bases, there was a span of 10 bases. Germline CDR1 and CDR2: MGHRA and YSYEKL. The CDR3 loop reads CASSQGLIYNSPLHF. The CDR3 DNA reads TGCGCCAGCAGCCAGGGACTGATTTATAATTCACCCCTCCACTTT.

The J gene is TRBJ2-5, the V gene TRBV5-6; 8 bases align to TRBD1. CDR1 and CDR2 from the germline V gene are SGHDT and YYEEEE. The CDR3 length is 15 residues. V was pared by 0 bases and J by 2 bases, with 3 bases of the junction left unmatched. Here the CDR3 DNA reads TGTGCCAGCAGCTTGGCTGGGACAGGTCAAGAGACCCAGTACTTC. Its translation is CASSLAGTGQETQYF.

The J gene is TRBJ1-5, the V gene TRBV28, with D perhaps matching TRBD1 (5 bases). Trimming cost V 5 bases and J 2 bases, with 7 bases left between them. Germline lookup yields CDR1 MDHEN and CDR2 SYDVKM. The CDR3 is made up of 13 amino acids. The CDR3 DNA sequence: TGTGCCAGCAGTCCGGGGGGCAATCAGCCCCAGCATTTT. It yields the protein CASSPGGNQPQHF.

As DNA, the CDR3 is TGCGCCAGCAGCCAAGATTTTACAGGGGGGACCGGGGAGCTGTTTTTT. This codes for CASSQDFTGGTGELFF. The chain is built from TRBV4-3 and TRBJ2-2, with 8 bases that match TRBD1. The V gene end was trimmed by 0 bases and the J gene end by 5 bases; junction bases not matched to a gene: 5. Germline lookup yields CDR1 LGHNA and CDR2 YSLEER. The CDR3 runs to 16 residues.

This sequence joins TRBV5-6 and TRBJ2-7; maybe TRBD1 (5 bases). Germline V lookup: CDR1 SGHDT, CDR2 YYEEEE. V gave up 1 base and J gave up 2 bases, with 10 bases separating them. The CDR3 is made up of 14 amino acids. The CDR3 reads CASSLQGNPYEQYF. The DNA of the CDR3 is TGTGCCAGCAGCTTGCAGGGCAACCCCTACGAGCAGTACTTC. The entire variable domain, with the rest obtained from reference TRBV5-6 and TRBJ2-7, is as follows: DAGVTQSPTHLIKTRGQQVTLRCSPKSGHDTVSWYQQALGQGPQFIFQYYEEEERQRGNFPDRFSGHQFPNYSSELNVNALLLGDSALYLCASSLQGNPYEQYFGPGTRLTVT.

The chain uses TRBV2 and TRBJ1-4; the D gene is possibly TRBD1 (5 bases). Germline V lookup: CDR1 SNHLY, CDR2 FYNNEI. The CDR3 runs to 16 residues. The V end lost 7 bases, the J end lost 5 bases, and 20 bases lay between the germline ends. The CDR3 loop is CASTTVEPRINEKLFF. The CDR3, as DNA: TGTGCCAGCACGACAGTGGAGCCTAGGATAAATGAAAAACTGTTTTTT.

The chain combines TRBV28 with TRBJ2-5, with 8 bases matching TRBD1. The CDR3 is 14 amino acids. Germline CDR1 and CDR2: MDHEN and SYDVKM. V gave up 5 bases and J gave up 4 bases; unmatched junction bases: 6. CDR3 DNA sequence: TGTGCCAGCAGTAGGATTGACAGGGGAGAGACCCAGTACTTC. It specifies CASSRIDRGETQYF. Looking up the rest from reference TRBV28 and TRBJ2-5 gives the full variable domain: DVKVTQSSRYLVKRTGEKVFLECVQDMDHENMFWYRQDPGLGLRLIYFSYDVKMKEKGDIPEGYSVSREKKERFSLILESASTNQTSMYLCASSRIDRGETQYFGPGTRLLVL.

This sequence joins TRBV11-2 and TRBJ1-1; tentative D call: TRBD1 (5 bases). Germline V gene sequence: CDR1 SGHAT, CDR2 FQNNGV. Trimming stripped 1 base from V and 11 bases from J, with 11 bases between. The CDR3 consists of 12 residues. This chain's CDR3 is CASSLAGLGAFF. CDR3 DNA: TGTGCCAGCAGCTTAGCGGGACTGGGGGCTTTCTTT.

The V and J genes are TRBV18 and TRBJ1-5, with D unclear. The CDR3 has 14 residues. The germline gives CDR1 KGHSH, CDR2 LQKENI. The V end lost 3 bases, the J end lost 7 bases, and 13 bases lay between the germline ends. CDR3 nucleotides: TGTGCCAGCTCACCGGAGACTGGGAGGCAGCCCCAGCATTTT. Translated, it gives CASSPETGRQPQHF.

The chain links TRBV28 to TRBJ1-1, with 7 bases aligning to TRBD1. The V and J ends lost 3 bases and 4 bases, in that order; junction bases with no gene match: 8. There are 15 residues in the CDR3. Per germline, CDR1 MDHEN and CDR2 SYDVKM. In DNA, the CDR3 is TGTGCCAGCAGTTTTGTTAGGGGGCTGAGCACTGAAGCTTTCTTT. It specifies CASSFVRGLSTEAFF.

This clone was recorded many times. J is TRBJ1-1 and V is TRBV4-2, with a weak D call TRBD1 (5 bases). The CDR3 runs 14 residues. V shed 4 bases and J shed 11 bases, with 20 bases lying between them. Germline V gives CDR1 LGHNA, CDR2 YNFKEQ. Written as DNA, the CDR3 is TGTGCCAGCAGCCTTTTAGGACAATCAGTAGAGGCTTTCTTT. Protein product: CASSLLGQSVEAFF.

The chain couples TRBV27 to TRBJ2-2; 9 nucleotides line up with TRBD1. The length of the CDR3 is 20 residues. J lost 2 bases, V lost 5 bases, and 18 bases had no gene match. CDR1 MNHEY and CDR2 SMNVEV come from the germline V gene (reference sequence). The CDR3 is CASSLPSSDRGRVNTGELFF. The DNA of the CDR3 is TGTGCCAGCAGTCTCCCCTCTTCGGACAGGGGAAGGGTCAACACCGGGGAGCTGTTTTTT.

J is TRBJ2-3 and V is TRBV2; D not resolved. Deletions cut 4 bases from V and 5 bases from J, with 4 bases between. CDR1 SNHLY and CDR2 FYNNEI come from the germline V gene. The CDR3 has 11 amino acids. CDR3 nucleotide sequence: TGTGCCAGCAGTGTGAGAGATACGCAGTATTTT. Protein: CASSVRDTQYF. Full variable domain (missing parts from reference TRBV2 and TRBJ2-3): EPEVTQTPSHQVTQMGQEVILRCVPISNHLYFYWYRQILGQKVEFLVSFYNNEISEKSEIFDDQFSVERPDGSNFTLKIRSTKLEDSAMYFCASSVRDTQYFGPGTRLTVL.

This clone was detected a few times. The chain is built from TRBV4-1 and TRBJ2-7; TRBD2 matches 10 bases. CDR3 length: 15 residues. Germline lookup yields CDR1 MGHRA and CDR2 YSYEKL. V trimming: 3 bases; J trimming: 3 bases; junction bases outside the gene matches: 5. CDR3 sequence (DNA): TGCGCCAGCAGCCAGGGTCGGACTAGCGGCTACGAGCAGTACTTC. Its protein is CASSQGRTSGYEQYF.

The chain uses TRBV27 and TRBJ1-5; unclear D gene. Trimming removed 1 base from V and 5 bases from J, with 15 bases in between. This CDR3 comprises 16 residues. In germline, CDR1 is MNHEY, CDR2 SMNVEV (reference sequence). Written as DNA, the CDR3 is TGTGCCAGCAGTTTATATCCGTTGGGCAGTGATCAGCCCCAGCATTTT. This gives the protein CASSLYPLGSDQPQHF.

The gene calls are TRBV10-3 and TRBJ1-1, with D possibly TRBD1 on 6 matching bases. Germline CDR1 ENHRY, CDR2 SYGVKD. The CDR3 runs 15 residues. Trimming removed 6 bases from V and 3 bases from J, with 17 bases in between. The CDR3 DNA is TGTGCCATCAGCTACACAGGGACGAAACACACTGAAGCTTTCTTT. Protein product: CAISYTGTKHTEAFF.

V is TRBV5-6 and J is TRBJ1-3; 9 bases map to TRBD1. The CDR3 runs 16 residues. V gave up 2 bases and J gave up 4 bases; unmatched junction bases: 7. Germline CDR1 and CDR2: SGHDT and YYEEEE. The CDR3 is CASSLSGQGTGNTIYF. The CDR3 DNA reads TGTGCCAGCAGCTTATCCGGACAGGGGACGGGAAACACCATATATTTT.

This chain links TRBV7-2 with TRBJ1-1; D unclear. Germline V gene lookup returns CDR1 SGHTA and CDR2 FQGNSA. This CDR3 region has 15 residues. V shed 10 bases and J shed 0 bases, with 18 bases lying between them. CDR3 region: CATRNAGILNTEAFF. Here the CDR3 DNA reads TGTGCCACCAGAAATGCGGGAATACTGAACACTGAAGCTTTCTTT.

The chain joins TRBV4-1 to TRBJ2-1; 8 bases are shared with TRBD1. The germline gives CDR1 MGHRA, CDR2 YSYEKL. V gave up 5 bases and J gave up 7 bases; unmatched junction bases: 22. CDR3 length equals 19 residues. This CDR3 is CASSTLLWTGRYSRNEQFF. CDR3 nucleotides: TGCGCCAGCAGCACGCTCTTGTGGACAGGGAGGTATAGTAGGAATGAGCAGTTCTTC.

V and J are TRBV12-3 or TRBV12-4 and TRBJ2-7; no definite D call. The CDR3 loop spans 12 amino acids. Trimming stripped 2 bases from V and 4 bases from J, with 6 bases between. CDR3 in amino acids: CASSLRGYEQYF. In DNA, the CDR3 is TGTGCCAGCAGTTTAAGAGGTTACGAGCAGTACTTC.

This chain links TRBV19 with TRBJ2-1; 7 bases line up with TRBD2. The CDR3 has 14 residues. V lost 0 bases and J lost 8; bases outside the gene matches: 4. Per the germline V gene, CDR1 is LNHDA and CDR2 is SQIVND (reference sequence). The CDR3 sequence: CASSIDGGSDEQFF. The CDR3 region has the DNA TGTGCCAGTAGTATAGACGGGGGGTCCGATGAGCAGTTCTTC.

This chain links TRBV19 with TRBJ2-5; tentative D call: TRBD2 (5 bases). Trimming removed 1 base from V and 3 bases from J, with 24 bases in between. Germline lookup yields CDR1 LNHDA and CDR2 SQIVND (reference sequence). CDR3 length equals 19 residues. The CDR3 DNA is TGTGCCAGTAGTATAGGTAGGTTTCAAGGACTGGTGAATGAAGAGACCCAGTACTTC. It yields the protein CASSIGRFQGLVNEETQYF. Supplemented by reference TRBV19 and TRBJ2-5, the full variable domain reads DGGITQSPKYLFRKEGQNVTLSCEQNLNHDAMYWYRQDPGQGLRLIYYSQIVNDFQKGDIAEGYSVSREKKESFPLTVTSAQKNPTAFYLCASSIGRFQGLVNEETQYFGPGTRLLVL.

The genes are TRBV5-5 and TRBJ1-6; no definite D call. In germline, CDR1 is SGHKS, CDR2 YYEKEE (reference sequence). V lost 0 bases to trimming and J lost 6 bases, with 13 bases between them. The CDR3 length is 16 residues. The CDR3 nucleotides are TGTGCCAGCAGCTTGGGAGCGATGAACCCTAATTCACCCCTCCACTTT. Translated: CASSLGAMNPNSPLHF.